This entry features one T cell receptor beta chain sequence. Its cognate antigen has yet to be identified. The input lacks base qualities; no much larger clone sits a single base away. The data originate from a study of stem cell transplantation in POMP-related autoinflammatory disease (TCRdb year 2021). About the study as a whole: The study hypothesized that defective thymoproteasomes impair MHC class I-dependent CD8+ T-cell differentiation and positive selection, skewing the TRB repertoire. Before transplant, CD4+ naive T-cell skewing, low CD8+ T-cell proportions, and reduced T-cell cytokine secretion were observed in patients. Through one year post-transplant, neutrophils and platelets showed 100% donor engraftment on DNA chimerism analysis. High-throughput TRB sequencing assessed how POMP deficiency affects T-cell receptor beta repertoire diversity and CDR3 characteristics. What the study reported, not specific to this receptor: PRAID patients showed a restricted number of unique TRB V-J gene pairings. PRAID patients trended toward lower TRB diversity and higher clonality across all analyzed T-cell subsets. In PRAID patients, the trend toward lower diversity and increased clonality reached statistical significance only for regulatory T cells.

Spanning cysteine to phenylalanine, the CDR3 consists of 14 amino acids. Only CDR3 DNA is held: 42 bases, read in frame from base 1. CDR1 and CDR2 are read off the germline V gene as SQVTM and ANQGSEA. The V end gives up 7 bases and the J end 1 base, leaving 3 bases in the junction not matched to a gene. The method behind the library was the immunoSEQ multiplex PCR assay. Concerning the study's data processing: Shannon entropy, which takes clonal size distribution into account, was used to quantify repertoire diversity. Clonotype distribution inequality was measured with the Gini-Simpson index (Simpson_1-D). TCRdb retrieved this table from immuneACCESS and kept in-frame rearrangements only. Not all clones are present; in checked studies, unresolved V genes account for under half, and no reason is known for the remainder. V, J and clone size are taken as reported in that table, and D and trimming were inferred from the DNA itself. The sample yields 4,000 to 6,000 clones; under 95% were counted once. The top ten clones comprise more than 2% of the sample.

The sample's time point label is to be understood as: after hematopoietic stem cell transplant. PRAID was marked by prominent immunodeficiency together with autoinflammation. T-cell subsets (conventional T cells, CD8+ T cells, regulatory T cells, T follicular helper cells) were sorted before TRB sequencing. The sequencing here drew on CD8+ T cells from PBMCs, taken after stem cell transplantation. Recombination linked TRBV29-1 to TRBJ2-1, with 11 bases in between that match TRBD2. The sequence derives from a human patient with POMP-related autoinflammation and immune dysregulation (PRAID). Where a transplant has occurred, the graft donor may have supplied some of the T cells. This receptor carries the CDR3 CSAGTSGSYNEQFF. The sequenced DNA is TGCAGCGCAGGGACTAGCGGATCCTACAATGAGCAGTTCTTC.